The rows below give T cell receptor beta chains drawn from one sample of a study of siplizumab effects on memory and regulatory T cells. Some clones are missing from TCRdb's copy, which holds only in-frame ones; the method was immunoSEQ multiplex PCR. The profile shows about 69,000 clones, over 80% of them singletons. Input material: Tregs sorted from blood. Receptors originate from a human donor in good health. CDR3s include the opening cysteine and the closing phenylalanine or tryptophan. A D gene is named only where the DNA matches it firmly. The listing skips clone size in some rows; elsewhere it reads once, few, many or a size class.

TRBV9,TRBD1,NA,TRBJ1-6,TGTGCCAGCAGCGTGACAGGGGCGGGAAATTCACCCCTCCACTTT,CASSVTGAGNSPLHF
TRBV4-1,NA,once,TRBJ2-1,TGCGCCAGCAGCCACTACCTTTCTAGCGATAGCTCCTACAATGAGCAGTTCTTC,CASSHYLSSDSSYNEQFF
TRBV5-1,NA,NA,TRBJ2-2,TGCGCCAGCAGCGAGGGGCGGTACGTGAACACCGGGGAGCTGTTTTTT,CASSEGRYVNTGELFF
TRBV6-5,TRBD2,once,TRBJ2-1,TGTGCCAGCAGTTACTCCGGACTAGCGAGAAACAATGAGCAGTTCTTC,CASSYSGLARNNEQFF
TRBV11-3,NA,NA,TRBJ1-3,TGTGCCAGCAGCTTCCTCGACAGACACTCTGGAAACACCATATATTTT,CASSFLDRHSGNTIYF
TRBV19,TRBD1,medium-sized,TRBJ1-1,TGTGCCAGTAGTCGAACCTCGACAGGGGGGATGAACACTGAAGCTTTCTTT,CASSRTSTGGMNTEAFF
TRBV10-3,NA,once,TRBJ1-4,TGTGCCATCAGTGTGGGGAGGGGTGAAAAACTGTTTTTT,CAISVGRGEKLFF
TRBV2,TRBD1,NA,TRBJ2-2,TGTGCCAGCACCCGGACAGGGGACACCGGGGAGCTGTTTTTT,CASTRTGDTGELFF
TRBV9,TRBD2,NA,TRBJ2-5,TGTGCCAGCAGCGTAGGGCCTAGCGGGAGGGGAATAAAAGAGACCCAGTACTTC,CASSVGPSGRGIKETQYF
TRBV6-5,TRBD2,NA,TRBJ2-6,TGTGCCAGCACCGGCGGGGGGCATGGGGCCAACGTCCTGACTTTC,CASTGGGHGANVLTF
TRBV19,NA,NA,TRBJ1-2,TGTGCCAGTAGCCGACAGAATTATGGCTACACCTTC,CASSRQNYGYTF
TRBV9,NA,NA,TRBJ2-3,TGTGCCAGCGCTCAGGGTGGCACAGATACGCAGTATTTT,CASAQGGTDTQYF
TRBV7-9,NA,NA,TRBJ2-3,TGTGCCAGCAGCCCAGCCGGAGGGTACACAGATACGCAGTATTTT,CASSPAGGYTDTQYF
TRBV6-1,NA,NA,TRBJ2-3,TGTGCCAGCAGCGGTCAGGGGTCAGATACGCAGTATTTT,CASSGQGSDTQYF
TRBV25-1,NA,NA,TRBJ2-5,TGTGCCAGCAGCAAAGAACAAGAGACCCAGTACTTC,CASSKEQETQYF
TRBV7-9,NA,NA,TRBJ2-7,TGTGCCAGCAGCTTGGAGTTGCCCTACGAGCAGTACTTC,CASSLELPYEQYF